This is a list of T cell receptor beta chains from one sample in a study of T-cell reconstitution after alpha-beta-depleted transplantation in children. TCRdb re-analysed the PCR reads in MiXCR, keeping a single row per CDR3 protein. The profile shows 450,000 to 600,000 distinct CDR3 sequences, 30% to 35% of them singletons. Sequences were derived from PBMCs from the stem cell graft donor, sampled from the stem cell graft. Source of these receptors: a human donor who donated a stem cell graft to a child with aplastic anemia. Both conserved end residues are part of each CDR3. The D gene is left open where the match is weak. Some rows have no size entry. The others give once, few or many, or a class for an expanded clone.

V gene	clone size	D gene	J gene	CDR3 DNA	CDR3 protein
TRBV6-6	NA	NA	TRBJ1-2	TGTGCCAGCAGAACAGGGTATAACTATGGCTACACCTTC	CASRTGYNYGYTF
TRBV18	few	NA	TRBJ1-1	TGTGCCAGCTCAGCCAACACTGAAGCTTTCTTT	CASSANTEAFF
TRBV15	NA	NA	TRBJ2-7	TGTGCCACCAGCAGAGCTAGTAATTACGAGCAGTACTTC	CATSRASNYEQYF
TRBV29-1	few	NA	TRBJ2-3	TGCAGCGTTGCAAAGACAGATACGCAGTATTTT	CSVAKTDTQYF
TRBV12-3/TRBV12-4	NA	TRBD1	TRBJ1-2	TGTGCCAGCAGGAGAGGGGGCACGAGGGGCTACACCTTC	CASRRGGTRGYTF
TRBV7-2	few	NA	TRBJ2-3	TGTGCCAGCAGCTTAGTACCCCAGGTTAACGGGAAAGATACGCAGTATTTT	CASSLVPQVNGKDTQYF
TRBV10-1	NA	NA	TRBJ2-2	TGCGCCAGCGGTGATTCGAACACCGGGGAGCTGTTTTTT	CASGDSNTGELFF
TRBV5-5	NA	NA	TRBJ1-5	TGTGCCAGCAGCTTGGCCGGTGGGGTCAATCAGCCCCAGCATTTT	CASSLAGGVNQPQHF
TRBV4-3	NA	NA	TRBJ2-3	TGCGCCAGCAGCCAGGGGGACTGGACCACAGATACGCAGTATTTT	CASSQGDWTTDTQYF
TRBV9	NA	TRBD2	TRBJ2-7	TGTGCCAGCAGCGAGGGGACTAGCTTCCACGAGCAGTACTTC	CASSEGTSFHEQYF
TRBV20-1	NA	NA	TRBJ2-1	TGCAGTGCTAGAGAGGGGGGTAGCTCCTACAATGAGCAGTTCTTC	CSAREGGSSYNEQFF
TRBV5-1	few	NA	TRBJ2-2	TGCGCCAGCAGCTTAAGCTGGGGACAAATCACCGGGGAGCTGTTTTTT	CASSLSWGQITGELFF
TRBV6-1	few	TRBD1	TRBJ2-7	TGTGCCAGCAGTCCGGACAGGGAGAGCTACGAGCAGTACTTC	CASSPDRESYEQYF
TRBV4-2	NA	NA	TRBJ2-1	TGTGCCAGCAGCCAAGCGGACTCCAAATACAATGAGCAGTTCTTC	CASSQADSKYNEQFF
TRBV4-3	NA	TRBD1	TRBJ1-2	TGCGCCAGCAGCCAAGAATTTGGGGACAGCGGGGCCTACACCTTC	CASSQEFGDSGAYTF
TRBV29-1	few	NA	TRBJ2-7	TGCAGCGTTGAGATTGCCGTGAGCTCCTACGAGCAGTACTTC	CSVEIAVSSYEQYF
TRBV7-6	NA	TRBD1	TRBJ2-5	TGTGCCAGCAGCCCCGGGACAGGCACACAAGAGACCCAGTACTTC	CASSPGTGTQETQYF
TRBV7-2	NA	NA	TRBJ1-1	TGTGCCAGCAGCCCGAACCGGGCGGGGGGCAGAGAGGCTTTCTTT	CASSPNRAGGREAFF
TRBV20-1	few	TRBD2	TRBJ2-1	TGCAGTGCTATCCCCAGCGGGAGGATCTCCTACAATGAGCAGTTCTTC	CSAIPSGRISYNEQFF
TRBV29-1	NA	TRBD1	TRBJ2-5	TGCAGCGCAAGACAGGGGGTCCGCTACCAAGAGACCCAGTACTTC	CSARQGVRYQETQYF
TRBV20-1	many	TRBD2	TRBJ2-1	TGCAGTGCTAGTAGGCGGGAGAGATACAATGAGCAGTTCTTC	CSASRRERYNEQFF
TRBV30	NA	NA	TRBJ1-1	TGTGCCTGGAGGTTAAGGTACAGGAACAACACTGAAGCTTTCTTT	CAWRLRYRNNTEAFF
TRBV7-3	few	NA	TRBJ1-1	TGTGCCAGCAGCGCGACAGGAGGGGCCACTGAAGCTTTCTTT	CASSATGGATEAFF
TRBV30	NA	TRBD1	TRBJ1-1	TGTGCCTGGAGTGTCCCCGGGACAGGGTACACTGAAGCTTTCTTT	CAWSVPGTGYTEAFF
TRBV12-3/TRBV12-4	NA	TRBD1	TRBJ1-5	TGTGCCAGCAGTTTCAGGGGGGCTCGAAATCAGCCCCAGCATTTT	CASSFRGARNQPQHF
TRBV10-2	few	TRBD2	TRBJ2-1	TGCGCCAGCGGAGGGACTAGCGGCGGTGAGCAGTTCTTC	CASGGTSGGEQFF
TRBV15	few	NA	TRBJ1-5	TGTGCCACCAGCAGAGATGAGTGGGGGAAGGCGCCCCAGCATTTT	CATSRDEWGKAPQHF
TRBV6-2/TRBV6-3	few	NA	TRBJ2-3	TGTGCCAGCACCTCGCCGCGGGACACAGATACGCAGTATTTT	CASTSPRDTDTQYF
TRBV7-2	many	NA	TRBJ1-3	TGTGCCAGCAGCTTAGGGGGCTCTGGAAACACCATATATTTT	CASSLGGSGNTIYF
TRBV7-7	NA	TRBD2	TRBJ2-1	TGTGCCAGCAGCCCCTCCTCTAGCGGGAGGAGAGGTGAGCAGTTCTTC	CASSPSSSGRRGEQFF
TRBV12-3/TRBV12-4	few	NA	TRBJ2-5	TGTGCCAGCAGTTTAAGTGGAGGGGTACAAGAGACCCAGTACTTC	CASSLSGGVQETQYF
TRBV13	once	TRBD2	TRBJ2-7	TGTGCCAGCAGCTTGCGGGAGCTAGGTCCCTACGAGCAGTACTTC	CASSLRELGPYEQYF
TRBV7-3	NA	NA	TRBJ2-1	TGTGCCAGCAGCTTAATGATCGACAGCTCCTACAATGAGCAGTTCTTC	CASSLMIDSSYNEQFF
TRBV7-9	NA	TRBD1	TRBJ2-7	TGTGCCAGCAGCCCCGACACCCGGGACAGCAAGCCCTACGAGCAGTACTTC	CASSPDTRDSKPYEQYF
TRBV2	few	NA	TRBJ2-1	TGTGCCAGCACGTTGGGGGTCCTGATCTCCTACAATGAGCAGTTCTTC	CASTLGVLISYNEQFF
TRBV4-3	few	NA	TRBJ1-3	TGCGCCAGCAGCCCTAATCGGGACTACGGAAACACCATATATTTT	CASSPNRDYGNTIYF
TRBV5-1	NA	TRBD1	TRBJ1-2	TGCGCCAGCAGCTTAACAGGGGCTACGGACTATGGCTACACCTTC	CASSLTGATDYGYTF
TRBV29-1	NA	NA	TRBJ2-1	TGCAGCGTTGAAGAGGGGTCAGTGATCTCCTACAATGAGCAGTTCTTC	CSVEEGSVISYNEQFF
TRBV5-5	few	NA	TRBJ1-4	TGTGCCAGCAGCCCGTTCCGCACAGGGCTAAACGAAAAACTGTTTTTT	CASSPFRTGLNEKLFF
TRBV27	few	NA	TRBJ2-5	TGTGCCAGCAGTTTCACGAGGGAGGGGGTGGAGACCCAGTACTTC	CASSFTREGVETQYF
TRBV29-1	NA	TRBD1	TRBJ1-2	TGCAGCGCCGAACGCGGACAGGGGAACTATGGCTACACCTTC	CSAERGQGNYGYTF